One sample yielded the 16 T cell receptor beta chains listed below, sequenced in a study of blood T cell repertoires in COVID-19. Using immunoSEQ multiplex PCR, the repertoire was profiled, and TCRdb retains in-frame clones only, with some absent. The sample consists of fewer than 350,000 clones, around 86% of them appearing once. Sequencing used PBMCs or T cells enriched from blood (not recorded which). These receptors all come from a man in his fifties or sixties who had recovered from COVID-19.

V and J are TRBV19 and TRBJ1-2, with TRBD1 matching over 10 bases. The CDR3 is 15 amino acids. The trim removed 6 bases at V and 4 bases at J, leaving 8 bases unmatched. CDR1 is LNHDA and CDR2 is SQIVND in the germline V gene (reference sequence). In nucleotides, the CDR3 is TGTGCCAGTAGCGCGCCGGGACAGGGGAGCTATGGCTACACCTTC. As protein: CASSAPGQGSYGYTF.

The CDR3 DNA is TGTGCCAGTAGTGTCAACCGGGACAGGGCTAGCAATCAGCCCCAGCATTTT. Its protein is CASSVNRDRASNQPQHF. V usage is TRBV19 and J usage is TRBJ1-5; 9 bases match TRBD1. Unmatched junction bases numbered 8, after V lost 5 bases and J lost 0 bases. Per the germline V gene, CDR1 is LNHDA and CDR2 is SQIVND (reference sequence). The length of the CDR3 is 17 residues.

V and J are TRBV24-1 and TRBJ2-3; possible D gene TRBD1, 5 bases. The V end was cut by 1 base, the J end by 0 bases, with 10 bases between. The CDR3 spans 16 residues. Per the germline V gene, CDR1 is KGHDR and CDR2 is SFDVKD. CDR3 sequence reads: CATSDFPGLSTDTQYF. The CDR3, as DNA: TGTGCCACCAGTGATTTCCCAGGGCTTAGCACAGATACGCAGTATTTT.

The chain links TRBV5-1 to TRBJ2-7; 11 bases are a match to TRBD2. Per germline, CDR1 SGHRS and CDR2 YFSETQ. V shed 4 bases and J 2 bases; nucleotides not matched to a gene: 8. The CDR3 is 16 residues long. CDR3 residues: CASSTGKLAGAYEQYF. The CDR3 DNA sequence: TGCGCCAGCAGCACCGGAAAACTAGCGGGGGCCTACGAGCAGTACTTC.

CDR3 sequence: CASSPGASGQPQHF. The CDR3 nucleotides are TGTGCCAGCAGTCCTGGGGCATCGGGTCAGCCCCAGCATTTT. The rearrangement uses TRBV7-8 and TRBJ1-5, with a weak D call TRBD1 (5 bases). Between the trimmed V and J ends, which lost 6 bases and 6 bases, there was a span of 15 bases. The CDR3 length is 14 residues. Per germline, CDR1 SGHVS and CDR2 FQNEAQ.

The chain recombines TRBV25-1 with TRBJ2-1; 7 positions match TRBD2. V gave up 10 bases and J gave up 6 bases; unmatched junction bases: 12. CDR1 and CDR2 from the germline V gene are MGHDK and SYGVNS. This CDR3 is 14 amino acids long. Here the CDR3 reads CATRGAGVVNEQFF. CDR3 in DNA: TGTGCCACCCGAGGGGCGGGAGTAGTCAATGAGCAGTTCTTC.

The gene calls are TRBV6-5 and TRBJ2-1; D possibly corresponds to TRBD2 (5 bases). Germline V gene sequence: CDR1 MNHEY, CDR2 SVGAGI. The length of the CDR3 is 14 residues. V was shortened by 6 bases and J by 6 bases, with 15 bases between the two germline ends. The CDR3 DNA follows: TGTGCCAGCAGGCTCGGGGTCGCCGGCAATGAGCAGTTCTTC. This codes for CASRLGVAGNEQFF.

The chain carries TRBV11-2 and TRBJ1-4; 8 bases align to TRBD1. This CDR3 is 16 amino acids long. V lost 3 bases to trimming and J lost 4 bases; unmatched junction nucleotides: 7. The germline V gene encodes CDR1 SGHAT and CDR2 FQNNGV. The CDR3 spells CASSFARGLGNEKLFF. The CDR3 DNA follows: TGTGCCAGCAGCTTTGCCAGGGGGCTGGGTAATGAAAAACTGTTTTTT.

The chain uses TRBV5-1 and TRBJ2-5; a possible D gene is TRBD2 (7 bases). Germline V gene lookup returns CDR1 SGHRS and CDR2 YFSETQ. The CDR3 contains 15 residues. Trimming took 4 bases from V and 2 from J, leaving 15 bases between them. The CDR3 is CASSPGRGAQETQYF. CDR3 in DNA: TGCGCCAGCAGCCCGGGGAGGGGGGCACAAGAGACCCAGTACTTC.

The chain carries TRBV10-3 and TRBJ2-7; 7 bases match TRBD2. The CDR3 loop spans 13 amino acids. The trim removed 5 bases at V and 5 bases at J, leaving 6 bases unmatched. Per the germline V gene, CDR1 is ENHRY and CDR2 is SYGVKD. The DNA for the CDR3 is TGTGCCATCAGTCGGACTAGTGGCGACGAGCAGTACTTC. Its protein product is CAISRTSGDEQYF.

The CDR3 protein is CASSELNRGAYNEQFF. The CDR3 nucleotides read TGTGCCAGCAGTGAACTAAACAGGGGAGCCTACAATGAGCAGTTCTTC. The chain uses TRBV2 and TRBJ2-1; the match to TRBD1 covers 7 bases. This CDR3 comprises 16 residues. With V trimmed by 2 bases and J by 2 bases, 6 bases remained unmatched. Germline CDR1 SNHLY, CDR2 FYNNEI.

J is TRBJ1-5 and V is TRBV24-1, with D uncertain. The ends were cut back, 8 bases at V and 1 base at J, with 11 bases in the middle. Per the germline V gene, CDR1 is KGHDR and CDR2 is SFDVKD. This CDR3 is 14 amino acids long. The CDR3 DNA reads as TGTGCCACCACCTCTCGCGGGAGCAATCAGCCCCAGCATTTT. This gives the protein CATTSRGSNQPQHF.

The V call is TRBV7-3, the J call TRBJ2-7, with TRBD2 matching 7 bases. The V gene's germline CDR1 is SGHTA and CDR2 FQGTGA. The CDR3 runs 13 residues. The V and J ends lost 4 bases and 7 bases, in that order; junction bases with no gene match: 7. CDR3 in DNA: TGTGCCAGCAGCTCCCAACCCGGGGGGGAGCAGTACTTC. Its translation is CASSSQPGGEQYF.

The chain carries TRBV2 and TRBJ1-2; possible D gene TRBD1, 5 bases. Germline V gene lookup returns CDR1 SNHLY and CDR2 FYNNEI. The germline V and J ends were trimmed by 2 bases and 8 bases, with 18 bases remaining between them. The CDR3 extends over 15 amino acids. The CDR3 sequence: CASSEMDILAGGYTF. CDR3 DNA sequence: TGTGCCAGCAGTGAAATGGACATCTTAGCGGGAGGCTACACCTTC. Based on the CDR3 plus reference TRBV2 and TRBJ1-2, the full variable domain is EPEVTQTPSHQVTQMGQEVILRCVPISNHLYFYWYRQILGQKVEFLVSFYNNEISEKSEIFDDQFSVERPDGSNFTLKIRSTKLEDSAMYFCASSEMDILAGGYTFGSGTRLTVV.

The chain employs TRBV7-2 and TRBJ2-3, with 9 bases aligning to TRBD2. Germline V gene data show CDR1 as SGHTA and CDR2 as FQGNSA. J gave up 3 bases and V 4 bases, and 17 bases lay outside the gene matches. The CDR3 runs 19 residues. The CDR3 DNA is TGTGCCAGCAGCTCGCTGGCTAGCGGGACGGTGAGTCGGACAGATACGCAGTATTTT. Encoded protein: CASSSLASGTVSRTDTQYF.

The chain uses TRBV27 and TRBJ2-1; D not resolved. Trimming shortened V by 3 bases and J by 0 bases, and 6 bases separated the two germline ends. CDR1 MNHEY and CDR2 SMNVEV come from the germline V gene (reference sequence). The CDR3 has 14 amino acids. CDR3 residues: CASSLRFSYNEQFF. For the CDR3, the DNA is TGTGCCAGCAGTTTGAGATTCTCCTACAATGAGCAGTTCTTC.